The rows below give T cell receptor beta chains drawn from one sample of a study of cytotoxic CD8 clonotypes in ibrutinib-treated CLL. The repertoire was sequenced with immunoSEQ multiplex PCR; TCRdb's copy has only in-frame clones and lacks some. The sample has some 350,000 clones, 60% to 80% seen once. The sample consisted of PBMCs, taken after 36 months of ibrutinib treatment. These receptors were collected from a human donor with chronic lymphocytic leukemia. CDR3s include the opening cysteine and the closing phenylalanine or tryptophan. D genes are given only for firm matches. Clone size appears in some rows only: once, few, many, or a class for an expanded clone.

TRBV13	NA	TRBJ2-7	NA	TGTGCCAGCAGCCACGCACGAAGGTCCTACGAGCAGTACTTC	CASSHARRSYEQYF
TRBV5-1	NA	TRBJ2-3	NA	TGCGCCAGCAGCTTTGCTAGCACAGATACGCAGTATTTT	CASSFASTDTQYF
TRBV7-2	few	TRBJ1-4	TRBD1	TGTGCCAGCAGGGGTAGTACAGGGGCTAATGAAAAACTGTTTTTT	CASRGSTGANEKLFF
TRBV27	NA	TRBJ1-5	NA	TGTGCCAGCAGTTTACCTGGGGCGGGTCAGCCCCAGCATTTT	CASSLPGAGQPQHF
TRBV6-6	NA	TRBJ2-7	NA	TGTGCCAGCAGTCCCAGGTCCCGCTTTTACGAGCAGTACTTC	CASSPRSRFYEQYF
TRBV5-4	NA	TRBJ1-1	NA	TGTGCCAGCAGCTCCATAGGGTCACTCGTGAACACTGAAGCTTTCTTT	CASSSIGSLVNTEAFF
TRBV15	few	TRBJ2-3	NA	TGTGCCACCAGCAGAGTTACTTCGGGGGGCTCCGATACGCAGTATTTT	CATSRVTSGGSDTQYF
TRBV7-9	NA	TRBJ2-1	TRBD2	TGTGCCAGCAGCCTCACGGGGGGCTCCTACAATGAGCAGTTCTTC	CASSLTGGSYNEQFF
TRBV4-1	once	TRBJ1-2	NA	TGCGCCAGCAGCCAGAATTCCAGGGTAAGCGGCTACACCTTC	CASSQNSRVSGYTF
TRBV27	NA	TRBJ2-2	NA	TGTGCCAGCAGTTTACGCGGGGAGCTGTTTTTT	CASSLRGELFF
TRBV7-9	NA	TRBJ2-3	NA	TGTGCCAGCGGTGGTAGCGTAGAGCAGTATTTT	CASGGSVEQYF
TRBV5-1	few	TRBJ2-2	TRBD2	TGCGCCAGCAGCTTGGGACTAGCGGGAGTCGGGGAGCTGTTTTTT	CASSLGLAGVGELFF
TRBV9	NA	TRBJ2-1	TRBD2	TGTGCCAGCAGCCCCAGACTAGCGGGTACATCCTACAATGAGCAGTTCTTC	CASSPRLAGTSYNEQFF
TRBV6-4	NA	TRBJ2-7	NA	TGTGCCAGCAGTGTACCTCAGGGAGCCTACGAGCAGTACTTC	CASSVPQGAYEQYF
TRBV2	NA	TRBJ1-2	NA	TGTGCCATACAGAGGGCCCTCTCCTATGGCTACACCTTC	CAIQRALSYGYTF
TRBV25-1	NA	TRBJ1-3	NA	TGTGCCAGCAGTGAGGGGGGTGGAAACACCATATATTTT	CASSEGGGNTIYF
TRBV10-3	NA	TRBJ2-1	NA	TGTGCCATCGGGGACTTGAATGAGCAGTTCTTC	CAIGDLNEQFF
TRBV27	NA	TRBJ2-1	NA	TGTGCCAGCAGTTTAAGGGTCCCTTCGGGCTACAATGAGCAGTTCTTC	CASSLRVPSGYNEQFF
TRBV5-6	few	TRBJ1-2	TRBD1	TGTGCCAGCAGCTTGGAGGGGGCGCAGGACTATGGCTACACCTTC	CASSLEGAQDYGYTF
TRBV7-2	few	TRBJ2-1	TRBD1	TGTGCCAGCAGCTTACGAGACAGGGGCAGTGAGCAGTTCTTC	CASSLRDRGSEQFF
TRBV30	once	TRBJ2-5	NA	TGTGCCTGGAGTGCCACACCCGACAGCGCGCCGAGGACCCAGTACTTC	CAWSATPDSAPRTQYF
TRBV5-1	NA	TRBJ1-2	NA	TGCGCCAGCAGCTTGACACAGTCTAACTATGGCTACACCTTC	CASSLTQSNYGYTF